The clone carrying this T cell receptor (beta chain) was observed a single time. Its antigen is not known. The donors were in the roughly 120-subject validation cohort, distinct from the roughly 720-subject first cohort. This record belongs to a study of cytomegalovirus exposure and HLA in healthy donors. Broader study findings: The CMV antigen specificity of a few CMV-associated chains was confirmed through in vitro analysis. In the 95 to 150 validation repertoires, 85% to 95% of cluster scores exceeded 0, per a later analysis. Cytomegalovirus status was reportedly diagnosed by the classifier with high sensitivity and specificity.

Germline V gene data show CDR1 as MNHNS and CDR2 as SASEGT. Trimming shortened V by 6 bases and J by 8 bases, and 19 bases separated the two germline ends. This CDR3 comprises 15 residues. TCRdb keeps only in-frame clones here, not all; method: immunoSEQ multiplex PCR. The table records some 66,000 clones, around 97% of them present only once. Sequences were obtained from PBMCs. This TCR was sampled from a woman between 18 and 29 years old in good health and CMV-seropositive. The chain uses TRBV6-1 and TRBJ1-4; D remains ambiguous. The CDR3 loop is CASSAPGGLQEKLFF. CDR3 DNA sequence: TGTGCCAGCAGCGCGCCAGGCGGGCTACAGGAAAAACTGTTTTTT.